The rows below give T cell receptor beta chains drawn from one sample of a study of OX40 agonist ivuxolimab in advanced cancers. Sequencing used immunoSEQ multiplex PCR; TCRdb keeps in-frame clones, though not all of them. In the table there are approximately 74,000 clones, around 80% of which are singletons. Specimen: CD4+ or CD8+ T cells sorted from blood, collected in a trial of the OX40 agonist ivuxolimab. The origin of the receptors is an adult with an advanced solid tumor such as melanoma, head and neck, liver or kidney cancer. CDR3s include the opening cysteine and the closing phenylalanine or tryptophan. A D gene is named only where the DNA matches it firmly. Some rows have no size entry. The others give once, few or many, or a class for an expanded clone.

once	TRBJ2-2	TRBV28	TRBD2	CASSFSGTSGRKGGELFF	TGTGCCAGCAGTTTTAGCGGGACTAGCGGGAGAAAGGGCGGGGAGCTGTTTTTT
.	TRBJ2-1	TRBV19	TRBD2	CASSIKGSGSEQFF	TGTGCCAGTAGTATAAAGGGTAGCGGGTCTGAGCAGTTCTTC
.	TRBJ1-6	TRBV19	TRBD1	CASSTRGRQGGSPLHF	TGTGCCAGTAGCACAAGGGGTCGACAGGGTGGCTCACCCCTCCACTTT
.	TRBJ1-1	TRBV19	.	CASRDLDTEAFF	TGTGCCAGTAGGGACCTCGACACCGAAGCTTTCTTT
many	TRBJ2-2	TRBV2	.	CASSERQLTGELFF	TGTGCCAGCAGTGAGAGACAGCTCACCGGGGAGCTGTTTTTT
.	TRBJ2-1	TRBV29-1	.	CSVETQTTGEQFF	TGCAGCGTTGAAACTCAGACTACTGGTGAGCAGTTCTTC
once	TRBJ1-5	TRBV10-1	.	CASPSSRGGGRNHNQPQHF	TGCGCCAGCCCTTCGTCCAGGGGCGGAGGCCGAAATCACAATCAGCCCCAGCATTTT
.	TRBJ1-2	TRBV2	TRBD1	CATLQNRGLGYTF	TGTGCCACGTTACAGAACAGGGGGCTTGGCTACACCTTC
.	TRBJ2-6	TRBV6-5	.	CASSGYGANVLTF	TGTGCCAGCAGTGGGTATGGGGCCAACGTCCTGACTTTC
.	TRBJ2-1	TRBV11-2	.	CASSLLATYNEQFF	TGTGCCAGCAGCTTACTTGCCACCTACAATGAGCAGTTCTTC
.	TRBJ1-2	TRBV6-5	.	CASSYRQYYGYTF	TGTGCCAGCAGTTATCGACAGTACTATGGCTACACCTTC
.	TRBJ2-5	TRBV18	.	CASSPPVTKETQYF	TGTGCCAGCTCACCACCGGTAACGAAAGAGACCCAGTACTTC
few	TRBJ2-1	TRBV29-1	.	CSVPVGGANEQFF	TGCAGCGTCCCTGTTGGAGGGGCTAATGAGCAGTTCTTC
few	TRBJ1-3	TRBV9	.	CASSVGPGNTIYF	TGTGCCAGCAGCGTTGGACCTGGAAACACCATATATTTT
few	TRBJ2-5	TRBV28	.	CASSFPSFGLGGQETQYF	TGTGCCAGCAGTTTCCCAAGCTTCGGACTAGGGGGCCAAGAGACCCAGTACTTC
.	TRBJ2-5	TRBV7-2	TRBD2	CASSQGGLAGRKTQYF	TGTGCCAGCAGCCAGGGAGGGCTAGCGGGGAGGAAGACCCAGTACTTC
.	TRBJ1-1	TRBV2	TRBD1	CASTGTGSIFTEAFF	TGTGCCAGCACCGGGACAGGGTCTATTTTCACTGAAGCTTTCTTT
once	TRBJ1-1	TRBV5-4	.	CASSLDRDHTEAFF	TGTGCCAGCAGCTTGGACAGGGATCACACTGAAGCTTTCTTT
.	TRBJ2-5	TRBV7-9	.	CASSLEGPSDRETQYF	TGTGCCAGCAGCTTGGAGGGACCAAGTGATCGGGAGACCCAGTACTTC
few	TRBJ2-7	TRBV4-2	.	CASSQDGGGSISYEQYF	TGTGCCAGCAGCCAAGATGGGGGGGGCTCCATCTCCTACGAGCAGTACTTC
few	TRBJ1-1	TRBV18	TRBD1	CASSPPRTGVLNTEAFF	TGTGCCAGCTCACCACCTCGAACAGGGGTCTTGAACACTGAAGCTTTCTTT
.	TRBJ2-7	TRBV2	TRBD1	CASREDRPSYEQYF	TGTGCCAGCAGGGAGGACAGGCCCTCCTACGAGCAGTACTTC
.	TRBJ1-2	TRBV6-6	.	CASIRKGEDPNYGYTF	TGTGCCAGCATTCGTAAAGGGGAGGATCCTAACTATGGCTACACCTTC
.	TRBJ2-7	TRBV5-6	.	CASSSYYEQYF	TGTGCCAGCAGCTCATACTACGAGCAGTACTTC
once	TRBJ1-3	TRBV11-2	.	CASSSIGGRNTIYF	TGTGCCAGCAGCTCGATTGGGGGTCGAAACACCATATATTTT
.	TRBJ2-5	TRBV5-1	.	CASSRIGEETQYF	TGCGCCAGCAGTAGAATAGGGGAAGAGACCCAGTACTTC
.	TRBJ1-1	TRBV18	.	CASSRGGNTEAFF	TGTGCCAGCTCACGTGGGGGGAACACTGAAGCTTTCTTT
once	TRBJ2-1	TRBV5-1	TRBD2	CATTEGGSYNEQFF	TGCGCCACCACGGAAGGCGGGAGCTACAATGAGCAGTTCTTC
many	TRBJ2-5	TRBV7-2	.	CASSRVVGGRETQYF	TGTGCCAGCAGCCGTGTAGTAGGGGGTAGAGAGACCCAGTACTTC
once	TRBJ2-1	TRBV6-6	.	CASSGAFYNEQFF	TGTGCCAGCAGTGGGGCTTTCTACAATGAGCAGTTCTTC
.	TRBJ1-1	TRBV6-5	.	CASSYSTLGGNTEAFF	TGTGCCAGCAGTTACTCGACTTTGGGCGGGAACACTGAAGCTTTCTTT
.	TRBJ2-7	TRBV7-8	.	CASSPWGNRHEQYF	TGTGCCAGCTCACCTTGGGGGAATCGCCACGAGCAGTACTTC
.	TRBJ2-1	TRBV21-1	.	CASSKFTGTSSYNEQFF	TGTGCCAGCAGCAAGTTTACAGGGACGAGCTCCTACAATGAGCAGTTCTTC
few	TRBJ1-5	TRBV7-2	.	CASSSLMGSTQPQHF	TGTGCCAGCAGCTCGCTAATGGGATCGACCCAGCCCCAGCATTTT
many	TRBJ2-2	TRBV5-1	.	CASSLDGGRGGGELFF	TGCGCCAGCAGCTTGGATGGGGGGCGCGGTGGCGGGGAGCTGTTTTTT
.	TRBJ1-3	TRBV4-1	.	CASSQVGGGSGNTIYF	TGCGCCAGCAGCCAAGTCGGGGGAGGATCTGGAAACACCATATATTTT
few	TRBJ2-2	TRBV5-1	.	CASSGRGNDGELFF	TGCGCCAGCAGCGGTCGGGGTAACGACGGGGAGCTGTTTTTT
.	TRBJ2-5	TRBV7-9	.	CASSLDGGIAETQYF	TGTGCCAGCAGCTTAGATGGGGGCATCGCGGAGACCCAGTACTTC
.	TRBJ2-1	TRBV9	.	CASSATGFSYNEQFF	TGTGCCAGCAGCGCGACCGGGTTCTCCTACAATGAGCAGTTCTTC
.	TRBJ2-3	TRBV18	TRBD1	CASSSAPTGTDTQYF	TGTGCCAGCTCATCCGCCCCGACAGGGACAGATACGCAGTATTTT
.	TRBJ2-1	TRBV28	TRBD1	CASSLSGLRGTYNEQFF	TGTGCCAGCAGTTTATCTGGCCTCAGGGGGACCTACAATGAGCAGTTCTTC
.	TRBJ2-7	TRBV14	.	CASSQDHLGVQYF	TGTGCCAGCAGCCAAGATCATCTGGGAGTGCAGTACTTC
.	TRBJ1-2	TRBV5-6	TRBD1	CASSSGQVNYGYTF	TGTGCCAGCAGCTCGGGACAGGTGAACTATGGCTACACCTTC
.	TRBJ1-2	TRBV18	.	CASSSSAGPGAGYTF	TGTGCCAGCTCAAGTTCCGCCGGACCGGGAGCAGGCTACACCTTC
.	TRBJ2-2	TRBV7-2	TRBD1	CASSFGTAYTGELFF	TGTGCCAGCAGCTTCGGGACAGCATACACCGGGGAGCTGTTTTTT
.	TRBJ2-1	TRBV5-1	.	CASSLAGTEYNEQFF	TGCGCCAGCAGCTTGGCCGGGACGGAGTACAATGAGCAGTTCTTC
.	TRBJ1-2	TRBV6-6	TRBD1	CASSSILTGGGYTF	TGTGCCAGCAGTTCAATCCTTACAGGGGGTGGCTACACCTTC
.	TRBJ1-1	TRBV5-1	.	CASSLGQANTEAFF	TGCGCCAGCAGCTTGGGACAGGCGAACACTGAAGCTTTCTTT
few	TRBJ2-1	TRBV29-1	.	CSVQPSTHNEQFF	TGCAGCGTACAACCCTCTACACACAATGAGCAGTTCTTC
once	TRBJ1-2	TRBV28	TRBD1	CATKGDWTGYLFKSDYGYTF	TGTGCCACCAAAGGGGACTGGACAGGGTATTTGTTTAAGTCGGACTATGGCTACACCTTC
.	TRBJ1-2	TRBV28	TRBD1	CASRGTVYGYTF	TGTGCCAGCAGAGGGACAGTCTATGGCTACACCTTC
.	TRBJ1-1	TRBV6-1	.	CATLTEVRTEAFF	TGTGCCACCCTGACAGAGGTTAGGACTGAAGCTTTCTTT
.	TRBJ2-7	TRBV6-1	TRBD2	CASRDGTSGTYEQYF	TGTGCCAGCAGGGACGGGACTAGCGGCACCTACGAGCAGTACTTC
.	TRBJ2-7	TRBV6-5	.	CASSSPSGSVLGEQYF	TGTGCCAGCAGTTCCCCTTCGGGGAGTGTGTTGGGCGAGCAGTACTTC
.	TRBJ1-4	TRBV28	TRBD1	CASSRGQGREKLFF	TGTGCCAGCAGCAGGGGGCAGGGCCGCGAAAAACTGTTTTTT
.	TRBJ1-1	TRBV6-5	.	CASSYSGHPGTEAFF	TGTGCCAGCAGTTACTCGGGACACCCGGGCACTGAAGCTTTCTTT
.	TRBJ2-7	TRBV5-1	.	CASSLDLARSYEQYF	TGCGCCAGCAGCTTGGATCTAGCGAGGTCCTACGAGCAGTACTTC
.	TRBJ1-5	TRBV19	.	CASSRQATNQPQHF	TGTGCCAGTAGTCGACAGGCTACCAATCAGCCCCAGCATTTT
.	TRBJ2-7	TRBV7-2	TRBD1	CASSLTRQGIYEQYF	TGTGCCAGCAGCCTAACCAGACAGGGGATCTACGAGCAGTACTTC